One sample yielded the 11 T cell receptor beta chains listed below, sequenced in a study of T cell repertoires in cytomegalovirus infection. TCRdb ran MiXCR on the reads and lists one entry per CDR3 protein. The repertoire includes approximately 730,000 distinct CDR3 sequences, 25% to 30% of them detected once, and approximately 14% sits in the top ten. The antigens these receptors bind are not known. The sequenced sample was cultured CD8+ T cells from PBMCs, obtained from culture after CMV antigen stimulation. The receptors were gathered from a human donor in good health (CMV status not recorded). Some clones in this sample may be carry-over from other donors' samples.

The rearrangement joins TRBV27 to TRBJ2-7; 8 bases align to TRBD1. This CDR3 has 14 residues. V lost 4 bases to trimming and J lost 4 bases; unmatched junction nucleotides: 6. Germline V gives CDR1 MNHEY, CDR2 SMNVEV (reference sequence). The CDR3 region is CASSSRGRGYEQYF. The CDR3, as DNA: TGTGCCAGCAGTTCCAGGGGGCGCGGGTACGAGCAGTACTTC.

There are a few counts of this clonotype. This chain links TRBV6-1 with TRBJ2-7, with TRBD1 matching over 10 bases. The CDR3 extends over 15 amino acids. The ends lost 1 base at V and 7 bases at J; junction bases unmatched: 7. The germline gives CDR1 MNHNS, CDR2 SASEGT. The CDR3 is CASSEVGTGVREQYV. The DNA for the CDR3 is TGTGCCAGCAGTGAAGTTGGGACAGGGGTAAGAGAGCAGTACGTC.

V is TRBV7-6 and J is TRBJ1-4, with no clear D. Germline CDR1 and CDR2: SGHVS and FNYEAQ. The CDR3 spans 14 residues. Trimming stripped 5 bases from V and 6 bases from J, with 13 bases between. The CDR3 sequence is CASSLRWEDEKLFF. The CDR3 nucleotides read TGTGCCAGCAGCCTCAGATGGGAAGATGAAAAACTGTTTTTT.

This rearrangement joins TRBV28 to TRBJ1-2, with a tentative D call TRBD1 (5 bases). The CDR3 extends over 13 amino acids. Germline V gene data show CDR1 as MDHEN and CDR2 as SYDVKM. V lost 7 bases, J lost 8 bases, and 17 bases lay in between. This CDR3 is CASIRDGQWGYTF. CDR3 DNA sequence: TGTGCCAGCATCAGGGACGGGCAGTGGGGCTACACCTTC.

This clonotype was counted a few times. The chain recombines TRBV18 with TRBJ2-7; tentatively, D is TRBD2 (5 bases). V was cut by 2 bases and J by 3 bases, with 11 bases left in between. The CDR3 has 14 residues. Germline loops: CDR1 KGHSH, CDR2 LQKENI. The CDR3 DNA is TGTGCCAGCTCACCAGAGCCGGGGATCTACGAGCAGTACTTC. Translated, it gives CASSPEPGIYEQYF.

This chain links TRBV20-1 with TRBJ2-1; D unresolved. From germline, CDR1 is DFQATT and CDR2 SNEGSKA (reference sequence). This CDR3 has 15 residues. V was shortened by 1 base and J by 5 bases, with 15 bases between the two germline ends. CDR3 sequence reads: CSARVRFLDDNEQFF. DNA of the CDR3: TGCAGTGCTAGAGTCCGGTTCCTTGACGACAATGAGCAGTTCTTC.

The chain couples TRBV5-1 to TRBJ2-1, with D possibly matching TRBD2 (7 bases). This CDR3 contains 16 residues. Per the germline V gene, CDR1 is SGHRS and CDR2 is YFSETQ. Between the trimmed V and J ends, which lost 0 bases and 8 bases, there was a span of 18 bases. The DNA for the CDR3 is TGCGCCAGCAGCTTGGCCGGGCGGGGGCTCATAGATGAGCAGTTCTTC. Translated: CASSLAGRGLIDEQFF.

This clonotype came up many times. This chain joins TRBV6-1 and TRBJ2-7, with D maybe TRBD2 (5 bases). Trimming left V 2 bases short and J 6 bases short, with 23 bases between. This CDR3 has 17 residues. CDR1 and CDR2 from the germline V gene are MNHNS and SASEGT. CDR3 nucleotides: TGTGCCAGCAGTGAATCGGGGATTCGCGCCCCTCTAGGCGAGCAGTACTTC. Protein sequence: CASSESGIRAPLGEQYF.

This clonotype came up many times. This CDR3 reads CASSGLARNNEQFF. The CDR3 region has the DNA TGTGCCAGCAGCGGACTAGCGCGTAACAATGAGCAGTTCTTC. V and J are TRBV25-1 and TRBJ2-1; 9 bases map to TRBD2. Germline CDR1 is MGHDK and CDR2 is SYGVNS. This CDR3 region has 14 residues. Unmatched junction bases numbered 5, after V lost 6 bases and J lost 5 bases.

The chain carries TRBV4-1 and TRBJ1-4; TRBD1 is a possible D gene (5 bases). The V gene lost 0 bases and the J gene lost 4 bases, with 12 bases spanning the gap. CDR1 is MGHRA, CDR2 YSYEKL, per germline. The CDR3 consists of 16 residues. This chain's CDR3 is CASSQDMTVINEKLFF. The CDR3 DNA reads TGCGCCAGCAGCCAAGATATGACAGTGATTAATGAAAAACTGTTTTTT.

This clonotype has more than one count but fewer than ten. The rearrangement links TRBV7-9 to TRBJ2-7; 9 bases map to TRBD1. CDR1 and CDR2 (germline): SEHNR, FQNEAQ (reference sequence). J was trimmed by 5 bases and V by 5 bases; bases with no gene match: 10. The CDR3 is 15 residues long. The CDR3 nucleotides are TGTGCCAGCAGCCCCCTAGGACAGGGGCAACACGAGCAGTACTTC. Amino acids: CASSPLGQGQHEQYF.